This TCR beta chain was identified in a study of blood T cells in healthy people across ages. Study findings and constraints: The study found more naive CD4+ cells and higher diversity in long-lived than aged donors.

It was with a sample-barcoded 5' primer and a J-beta primer mix that a second PCR of about 6 to 12 cycles was run. Carrying 12 random nucleotides, a template-switch adaptor labeled each individual cDNA molecule. MiXCR, run by TCRdb on the 5' RACE reads, gives a single entry per CDR3 protein. The sample comprises under 1 million distinct CDR3 sequences, about 42% of which are singletons, and roughly 19% rests with the top ten. A note on this clonotype: Its antigen is unidentified.

The CDR3 runs 13 residues. The germline gives CDR1 GTSNPN, CDR2 SVGIG (reference sequence). Peripheral blood was drawn, about 9.1 milliliters per donor. The sequenced sample was blood. The chain links TRBV30 to TRBJ2-4, with 11 bases aligning to TRBD1. TRBJ2-7 explains the end of the DNA better; the J call may be wrong. The receptor was derived from a man aged 60 to 69 in good health. CDR3 loop: CASSGQGVGEQYF. The CDR3 coding sequence is TGTGCCTCCTCGGGACAGGGGGTAGGCGAGCAGTACTTC.